Given below is one TCR beta chain in context. The germline V gene has CDR1 SGHDN and CDR2 FVKESK. With 0 bases removed from V and 0 bases from J, the gap between germline ends came to 11 bases. CDR3 length equals 16 residues. As processed by the authors: The assay estimated nucleated cells by amplifying reference gene primers. Sequenced by immunoSEQ multiplex PCR; TCRdb stores in-frame clones only, minus some. That table supplies the V and J calls and clone size; D and trimming were determined from the DNA. Found here are tens of thousands of clones, 85% to 95% of them singletons; the top ten hold almost 4%. These data are taken from a study of blood T cell repertoires in COVID-19. Study-wide background: Whether acute or convalescent, the COVID-19 samples came from the United States, Italy and Spain.

The specimen sequenced was peripheral blood. This receptor was taken from a man aged 45-65 years with acute or convalescent COVID-19. The chain couples TRBV14 to TRBJ2-5; D might be TRBD2 (6 bases). The CDR3: CASSQETSPYQETQYF. For the CDR3, the DNA is TGTGCCAGCAGCCAAGAAACTAGCCCGTACCAAGAGACCCAGTACTTC.